This T cell receptor beta chain was identified in a study of blood T cell repertoires in COVID-19. Study details: The United States, Italy and Spain provided the acute and convalescent COVID-19 samples. T cells, B-cell-depleted T cells, or PBMCs supplied cDNA or gDNA.

Profiled with immunoSEQ multiplex PCR; TCRdb holds only in-frame clones, not every one. The sample consists of 150,000 to 200,000 clones, around 80% of them appearing once. Germline CDR1 is SGHTA and CDR2 is FQGNSA. This CDR3 has 15 residues. J gave up 7 bases and V 5 bases, and 12 bases lay outside the gene matches. The chain joins TRBV7-2 to TRBJ2-7; 9 bases fit TRBD1. This TCR was recovered from a woman aged 45-59 years who had recovered from COVID-19. Sequences were obtained from PBMCs or T cells enriched from blood (not recorded which). The CDR3 reads CASSRRRDRVREQYF. In DNA, the CDR3 is TGTGCCAGCAGCCGGCGGCGGGACAGGGTCAGGGAGCAGTACTTC.